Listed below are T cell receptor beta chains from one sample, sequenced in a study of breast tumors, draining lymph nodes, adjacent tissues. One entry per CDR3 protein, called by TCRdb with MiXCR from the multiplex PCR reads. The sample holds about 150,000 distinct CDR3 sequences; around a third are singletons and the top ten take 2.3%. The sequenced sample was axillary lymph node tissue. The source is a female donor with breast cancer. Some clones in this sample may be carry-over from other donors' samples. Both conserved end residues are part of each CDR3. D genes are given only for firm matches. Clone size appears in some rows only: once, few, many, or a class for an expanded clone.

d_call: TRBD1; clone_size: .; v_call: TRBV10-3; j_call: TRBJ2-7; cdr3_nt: TGTGCCATCAGTGAGGCCCGGGCCCACAGGGGCGAGCAGTACTTC; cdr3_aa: CAISEARAHRGEQYF
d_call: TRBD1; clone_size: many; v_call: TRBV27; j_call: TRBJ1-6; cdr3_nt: TGTGCCAGCAGTTTCTGGGACAGGGATAATTCACCCCTCCACTTT; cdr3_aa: CASSFWDRDNSPLHF
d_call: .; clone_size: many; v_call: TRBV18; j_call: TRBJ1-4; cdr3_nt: TGTGCCACGGCGGGCGGTACTAATGAAAAACTGTTTTTT; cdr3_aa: CATAGGTNEKLFF
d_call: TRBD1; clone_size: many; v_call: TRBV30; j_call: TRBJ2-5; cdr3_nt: TGTGCCTGGAGTCCCCGTGGACAGGGAGGAGAGACCCAGTACTTC; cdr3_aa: CAWSPRGQGGETQYF
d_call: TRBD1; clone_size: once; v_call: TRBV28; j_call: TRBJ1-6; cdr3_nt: TGTGCCAGCAGTTCAACACAGGGGGCCGGTGGTTATTCACCCCTCCACTTT; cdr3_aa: CASSSTQGAGGYSPLHF
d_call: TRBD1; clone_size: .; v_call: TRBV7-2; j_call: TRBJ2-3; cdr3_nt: TGTGCCAGCAGCTTTGTTACGGGACAGGGACCAGATACGCAGTATTTT; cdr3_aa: CASSFVTGQGPDTQYF
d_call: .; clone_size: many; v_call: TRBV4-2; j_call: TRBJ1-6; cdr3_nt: TGTGCCAGCAGCCAAGACTACAGGGAGTGGAATTCACCCCTCCACTTT; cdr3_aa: CASSQDYREWNSPLHF
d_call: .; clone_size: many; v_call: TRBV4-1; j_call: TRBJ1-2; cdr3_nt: TGCGCCAGCAGCCAAGAGGGGGGTAACTATGGCTACACCTTC; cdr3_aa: CASSQEGGNYGYTF
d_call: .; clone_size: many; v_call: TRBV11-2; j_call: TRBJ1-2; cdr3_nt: TGTGCCAGCAGCTTAGAACGGCGAGGCTACACCTTC; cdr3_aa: CASSLERRGYTF
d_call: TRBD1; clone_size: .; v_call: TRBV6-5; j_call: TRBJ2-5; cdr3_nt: TGTGCCAGTAAACAGGGGGGGACCCAGTACTTC; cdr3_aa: CASKQGGTQYF
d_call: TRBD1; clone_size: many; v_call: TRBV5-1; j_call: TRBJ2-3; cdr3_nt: TGCGCCAGCAGCTATCGACAGGGGACAGATACGCAGTATTTT; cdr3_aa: CASSYRQGTDTQYF
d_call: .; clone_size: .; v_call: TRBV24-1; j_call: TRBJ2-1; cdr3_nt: TGTGCCACCAGTGATTCACACAGAGGGCATGAGCAGTTCTTC; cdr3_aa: CATSDSHRGHEQFF
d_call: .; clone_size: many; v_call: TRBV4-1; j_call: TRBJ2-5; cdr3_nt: TGCGCCAGCAGCCAAGAGGGGGGGGCCGTCCAAGAGACCCAGTACTTC; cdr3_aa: CASSQEGGAVQETQYF
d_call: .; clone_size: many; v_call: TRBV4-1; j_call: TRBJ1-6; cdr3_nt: TGCGCCAGCAGCCAAGAGGCTCCTCAGGGAAATAATTCACCCCTCCACTTT; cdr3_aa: CASSQEAPQGNNSPLHF
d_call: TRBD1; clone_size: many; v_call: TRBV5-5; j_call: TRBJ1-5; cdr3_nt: TGTGCCAGCAGCCGGGACAGGATGAGCAATCAGCCCCAGCATTTT; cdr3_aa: CASSRDRMSNQPQHF
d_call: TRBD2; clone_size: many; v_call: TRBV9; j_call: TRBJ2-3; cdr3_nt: TGTGCCAGCACCATCTCAGGACTAGCTACAGATACGCAGTATTTT; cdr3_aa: CASTISGLATDTQYF
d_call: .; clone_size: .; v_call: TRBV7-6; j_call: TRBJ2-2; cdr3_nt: TGTGCCAGCAAGGTTACAGGGAACACCGGGGAGCTGTTTTTT; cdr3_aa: CASKVTGNTGELFF
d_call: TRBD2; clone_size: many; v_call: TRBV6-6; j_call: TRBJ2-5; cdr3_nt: TGTGCCAGCAGTTACTCGGGGACTACAGAGACCCAGTACTTC; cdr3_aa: CASSYSGTTETQYF
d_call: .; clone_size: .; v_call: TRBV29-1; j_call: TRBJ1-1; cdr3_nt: TGCAGCGTAAGAGCGCCTGAAGCTTTCTTT; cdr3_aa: CSVRAPEAFF
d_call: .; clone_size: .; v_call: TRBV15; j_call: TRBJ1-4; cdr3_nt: TGTGCCACCAGCATAGGGCAGCTGGGGGCCTTGGCTAATGAAAAACTGTTTTTT; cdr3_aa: CATSIGQLGALANEKLFF